A single sample is the source of the 29 T cell receptor beta chains below, sequenced in a study of control samples from healthy donors and cancer patients. Repertoires were generated with immunoSEQ multiplex PCR, while TCRdb's copy carries only in-frame clones and drops some. The table shows approximately 170,000 clones, with just over 90% occurring only once. Sequencing input: blood. Receptor source: a man in his thirties or forties in good health.

The rearrangement joins TRBV5-5 to TRBJ2-7; 8 bases map to TRBD1. The length of the CDR3 is 14 residues. Germline CDR1 reads SGHKS; CDR2 reads YYEKEE (reference sequence). V shed 2 bases and J 6 bases; nucleotides not matched to a gene: 7. The CDR3: CASSFGQGSLEQYF. CDR3 nucleotides: TGTGCCAGCAGCTTCGGACAGGGCTCCCTCGAGCAGTACTTC.

The gene calls are TRBV4-3 and TRBJ2-3, with 8 bases that match TRBD2. The J segment lost 2 bases and the V segment lost 4 bases, leaving 5 bases of the junction unmatched. In germline, CDR1 is LGHNA, CDR2 YSLEER. There are 15 residues in the CDR3. CDR3 sequence reads: CASSPRGGNTDTQYF. The CDR3 bases are TGCGCCAGCAGCCCTCGGGGGGGGAACACAGATACGCAGTATTTT.

A remark on this clone: A read error may account for a junction end that differs from germline. The gene calls are TRBV5-1 and TRBJ1-1, with D perhaps matching TRBD1 (6 bases). Germline CDR1 SGHRS, CDR2 YFSETQ. The CDR3 has 14 residues. The DNA for the CDR3 is TGCGCCAGCACCTTGGGGGGCACGAACACTGAAGCTTTCTTT. Its translation is CASTLGGTNTEAFF.

This chain joins TRBV30 and TRBJ1-6; D unclear. The CDR3 loop spans 12 amino acids. V was clipped by 0 bases and J by 11 bases, with 8 bases between them. Germline V gene data show CDR1 as GTSNPN and CDR2 as SVGIG (reference sequence). CDR3 region: CAWSVLGTPLHF. In DNA form, the CDR3 reads TGTGCCTGGAGTGTACTGGGCACACCCCTCCACTTT.

The chain carries TRBV27 and TRBJ2-3; D is uncertain. With 10 bases removed from V and 0 bases from J, the gap between germline ends came to 17 bases. Germline V gives CDR1 MNHEY, CDR2 SMNVEV (reference sequence). This CDR3 region has 15 residues. The CDR3 nucleotides read TGTGCCACCCGTCCAGTTCAGGCCAGCACAGATACGCAGTATTTT. Its translation: CATRPVQASTDTQYF.

Only one count was recorded for this clone. This chain links TRBV19 with TRBJ2-1, with 10 bases lining up with TRBD2. This CDR3 is 16 amino acids long. Germline V lookup: CDR1 LNHDA, CDR2 SQIVND (reference sequence). The junction had 4 bases not matched to a gene; V was cut back by 5 bases and J by 0 bases. CDR3 amino acids: CASSWTSGRSYNEQFF. CDR3 sequence (DNA): TGTGCCAGTAGTTGGACTAGCGGCCGCTCCTACAATGAGCAGTTCTTC.

The chain couples TRBV5-1 to TRBJ2-1, with TRBD2 identical over 8 bases. Trimming took 4 bases from V and 5 from J; bases not matched to a gene: 11. Germline V CDR1 and CDR2: SGHRS, YFSETQ. The CDR3 is 16 residues long. This CDR3 is CASSKPGGGGNNEQFF. CDR3 bases: TGCGCCAGCAGCAAACCCGGGGGGGGCGGTAACAATGAGCAGTTCTTC. Looking up the rest from reference TRBV5-1 and TRBJ2-1 gives the full variable domain: KAGVTQTPRYLIKTRGQQVTLSCSPISGHRSVSWYQQTPGQGLQFLFEYFSETQRNKGNFPGRFSGRQFSNSRSEMNVSTLELGDSALYLCASSKPGGGGNNEQFFGPGTRLTVL.

The rearrangement links TRBV28 to TRBJ1-1; a possible D gene is TRBD1 (6 bases). Trimming left V 7 bases short and J 4 bases short, with 10 bases between. The germline CDR1 and CDR2 sequences are MDHEN and SYDVKM. The CDR3 covers 12 residues. The CDR3 DNA sequence: TGTGCCAGCACTCAGGGGCCCACTGAAGCTTTCTTT. Its translation is CASTQGPTEAFF.

V usage is TRBV11-2 and J usage is TRBJ1-2, with D possibly TRBD1 on 6 matching bases. Germline V CDR1 and CDR2: SGHAT, FQNNGV. This CDR3 spans 16 amino acids. V lost 0 bases and J lost 1, with 12 bases in between. The chain's CDR3 is CASSLDSDRLNYGYTF. The DNA of the CDR3 is TGTGCCAGCAGCTTAGATTCGGACAGACTTAACTATGGCTACACCTTC.

The gene calls are TRBV7-4 and TRBJ2-4; D is uncertain. The CDR3 runs to 20 residues. CDR1 SGHVT and CDR2 SQSDAQ come from the germline V gene. The ends were cut back, 1 base at V and 0 bases at J, with 22 bases in the middle. As DNA, the CDR3 is TGTGCCAGCAGCTTAGGACGGGTGATGGATCCTATTCTAGCCAAAAACATTCAGTACTTC. Amino acids: CASSLGRVMDPILAKNIQYF.

This chain connects TRBV5-4 to TRBJ2-6; unclear D gene. The CDR3 length is 16 residues. Trimming removed 0 bases from V and 0 bases from J, with 7 bases in between. The germline V gene has CDR1 SGHNT and CDR2 YYREEE (reference sequence). Here the CDR3 DNA reads TGTGCCAGCAGCTTGGTTTACAACTCTGGGGCCAACGTCCTGACTTTC. Protein product: CASSLVYNSGANVLTF. Combining the CDR3 with reference TRBV5-4 and TRBJ2-6 gives the whole variable domain ETGVTQSPTHLIKTRGQQVTLRCSSQSGHNTVSWYQQALGQGPQFIFQYYREEENGRGNFPPRFSGLQFPNYSSELNVNALELDDSALYLCASSLVYNSGANVLTFGAGSRLTVL.

This chain uses TRBV6-5 with TRBJ1-1; D is unclear. Germline loops: CDR1 MNHEY, CDR2 SVGAGI. This CDR3 has 14 amino acids. Trimming took 5 bases from V and 4 from J, leaving 14 bases between them. CDR3 region: CASSRPGLGTEAFF. The CDR3, as DNA: TGTGCCAGCAGTCGCCCAGGCTTAGGCACTGAAGCTTTCTTT.

The CDR3 nucleotides read TGTGCCAGCAGTTTAACTGGGGCCGGGGAGCTGTTTTTT. Protein product: CASSLTGAGELFF. The gene calls are TRBV11-3 and TRBJ2-2; D is unresolved. In germline, CDR1 is SGHNT, CDR2 YENEEA. Deletions cut 6 bases from V and 6 bases from J, with 11 bases between. The CDR3 covers 13 residues.

This sequence joins TRBV2 and TRBJ2-3, with TRBD2 matching over 12 bases. CDR3 length: 15 residues. The V gene's germline CDR1 is SNHLY and CDR2 FYNNEI. V lost 5 bases to trimming and J lost 5 bases; unmatched junction nucleotides: 5. The CDR3 reads CASSLAGGPVDTQYF. In nucleotides, the CDR3 is TGTGCCAGCAGTCTAGCGGGGGGGCCGGTAGATACGCAGTATTTT. The full variable domain, rest sourced from reference TRBV2 and TRBJ2-3, is EPEVTQTPSHQVTQMGQEVILRCVPISNHLYFYWYRQILGQKVEFLVSFYNNEISEKSEIFDDQFSVERPDGSNFTLKIRSTKLEDSAMYFCASSLAGGPVDTQYFGPGTRLTVL.

J is TRBJ2-2 and V is TRBV7-2; D may be TRBD2 (6 bases). Germline CDR1 is SGHTA and CDR2 is FQGNSA. CDR3 length equals 16 residues. The V and J ends lost 1 base and 4 bases respectively, with 13 bases between them. CDR3 in amino acids: CASSLVRVAVTGELFF. CDR3 nucleotides: TGTGCCAGCAGCTTAGTCAGGGTAGCGGTCACCGGGGAGCTGTTTTTT.

V usage is TRBV7-2 and J usage is TRBJ2-3; TRBD2 agrees at 9 bases. The CDR3 is 15 amino acids. V shed 5 bases, J shed 1 base, and the junction held 4 bases outside the gene matches. CDR1 and CDR2 (germline): SGHTA, FQGNSA. The CDR3 DNA reads as TGTGCCAGCAGCCTGACTAGCGGCCGCACAGATACGCAGTATTTT. It is translated as CASSLTSGRTDTQYF.

This rearrangement joins TRBV19 to TRBJ2-3; TRBD2 matches at 7 bases. The V gene end was trimmed by 4 bases and the J gene end by 2 bases; junction bases not matched to a gene: 3. CDR1 and CDR2 from the germline V gene are LNHDA and SQIVND (reference sequence). The CDR3 is 14 amino acids. Here the CDR3 DNA reads TGTGCCAGTAGTACACGACTAGCCACAGATACGCAGTATTTT. It codes for CASSTRLATDTQYF.

This clone has more than one count but fewer than ten. The V gene is TRBV5-6, the J gene TRBJ2-1; TRBD2 agrees at 13 bases. The germline V gene encodes CDR1 SGHDT and CDR2 YYEEEE. Trimming took 5 bases from V and 9 from J; bases not matched to a gene: 8. There are 15 residues in the CDR3. As DNA, the CDR3 is TGTGCCAGCAGACAAGGACTAGCGGGAGTGGGTGAGCAGTTCTTC. It codes for CASRQGLAGVGEQFF.

This clone was seen a few times. The J gene is TRBJ2-3, the V gene TRBV27; 9 bases are shared with TRBD2. The germline V gene encodes CDR1 MNHEY and CDR2 SMNVEV (reference sequence). The V and J ends lost 5 bases and 5 bases, in that order; junction bases with no gene match: 11. The CDR3 length is 16 residues. CDR3: CASSPLLAGVRDTQYF. The CDR3 DNA follows: TGTGCCAGCAGTCCCCTTTTAGCGGGAGTTAGAGATACGCAGTATTTT.

The chain carries TRBV28 and TRBJ2-7; D unresolved. The CDR3 is made up of 13 amino acids. Germline V gene data show CDR1 as MDHEN and CDR2 as SYDVKM. Trimming left V 5 bases short and J 3 bases short, with 11 bases between. The CDR3 DNA follows: TGTGCCAGCAGTCCGTCTAAGGGCTACGAGCAGTACTTC. It specifies CASSPSKGYEQYF.

The genes are TRBV5-1 and TRBJ2-1; no clear D gene. With 2 bases removed from V and 8 bases from J, the gap between germline ends came to 8 bases. Per germline, CDR1 SGHRS and CDR2 YFSETQ. The length of the CDR3 is 12 residues. The CDR3 DNA is TGCGCCAGCAGCTTAAGCTTCGATGAGCAGTTCTTC. It specifies CASSLSFDEQFF.

In DNA, the CDR3 is TGTGCCAGCAGCTTACGGGCTAGCGGGACAGATACGCAGTATTTT. Its translation: CASSLRASGTDTQYF. The V and J genes are TRBV7-2 and TRBJ2-3, with 8 bases aligning to TRBD2. Germline-derived CDR1 and CDR2 are SGHTA and FQGNSA. The V and J ends lost 2 bases and 3 bases, in that order; junction bases with no gene match: 4. This CDR3 is 15 amino acids long.

The genes are TRBV28 and TRBJ1-5, with a possible D match to TRBD1 (5 bases). Germline assignment: CDR1 MDHEN and CDR2 SYDVKM. V lost 5 bases and J 1 base, leaving 6 bases between the germline ends. There are 13 residues in the CDR3. The CDR3 reads CASSGDSNQPQHF. Written as DNA, the CDR3 is TGTGCCAGCAGTGGGGACAGCAATCAGCCCCAGCATTTT.

This clone was found a few times. The J gene is TRBJ2-5, the V gene TRBV5-4; 7 bases align to TRBD2. CDR1 and CDR2 (germline): SGHNT, YYREEE (reference sequence). V lost 4 bases and J lost 2; bases outside the gene matches: 8. The CDR3 is 15 amino acids. The CDR3 coding sequence is TGTGCCAGCAGCCAATGGGGGGGTGGGCAAGAGACCCAGTACTTC. This codes for CASSQWGGGQETQYF.

This chain connects TRBV7-6 to TRBJ1-1; 10 bases fit TRBD1. The CDR3 sequence is 15 residues long. Germline CDR1 is SGHVS and CDR2 is FNYEAQ. V lost 5 bases and J lost 3; bases outside the gene matches: 6. CDR3 nucleotides: TGTGCCAGCAGCCCCTGGGACAGGGGAGACACTGAAGCTTTCTTT. Translating it yields CASSPWDRGDTEAFF.

The table lists this clone with a count of one. This rearrangement joins TRBV6-5 to TRBJ1-1; D ambiguous. The CDR3 has 11 amino acids. The germline V gene has CDR1 MNHEY and CDR2 SVGAGI. The V gene lost 10 bases and the J gene lost 4 bases, with 10 bases spanning the gap. The CDR3 DNA reads TGTGCCACCCCGATCGGCACTGAAGCTTTCTTT. Its protein product is CATPIGTEAFF.

The chain carries TRBV2 and TRBJ1-5; possibly TRBD1 for D (5 bases). Trimming left V 4 bases short and J 4 bases short, with 8 bases between. The CDR3 is made up of 13 amino acids. CDR1 SNHLY and CDR2 FYNNEI come from the germline V gene. The chain's CDR3 is CASSGQPNQPQHF. For the CDR3, the DNA is TGTGCCAGCAGTGGACAGCCTAATCAGCCCCAGCATTTT.

The genes are TRBV6-1 and TRBJ2-1; 12 nucleotides agree with TRBD2. The germline V gene has CDR1 MNHNS and CDR2 SASEGT. Losses at the gene ends were 3 bases for V and 4 bases for J; bases not matched to a gene: 13. The CDR3 spans 19 residues. DNA of the CDR3: TGTGCCAGCAGTGATCGACTAGCGGGAGTGTCCATGAAATACAATGAGCAGTTCTTC. Translating it yields CASSDRLAGVSMKYNEQFF.

The chain's CDR3 is CASSLVGSLGETQYF. The CDR3 DNA reads TGTGCCAGCAGCTTAGTGGGCAGCCTTGGGGAGACCCAGTACTTC. The chain joins TRBV7-7 to TRBJ2-5; the D is unclear. CDR3 length equals 15 residues. The V gene lost 1 base and the J gene lost 5 bases, with 14 bases spanning the gap. The germline V gene has CDR1 SSHAT and CDR2 FNYEAQ (reference sequence).